These T cell receptor beta chains were read from a single sample in a study of OX40 agonist ivuxolimab in advanced cancers. Assay: immunoSEQ multiplex PCR; the TCRdb copy retains only in-frame clones and omits some. The table includes 50,000 to 75,000 clones, roughly 85% detected once. This sample comprised CD4+ or CD8+ T cells sorted from blood, obtained in a trial of the OX40 agonist ivuxolimab. The source is an adult with an advanced solid tumor such as melanoma, head and neck, liver or kidney cancer. The CDR3 runs from the conserved cysteine through the conserved F or W. Fields, in order: V gene, J gene, CDR3 protein.

V gene: TRBV4-1
J gene: TRBJ2-7
CDR3 protein: CASSQVRQNYEQYF

V gene: TRBV6-5
J gene: TRBJ2-1
CDR3 protein: CASTPLTGSYNEQFF

V gene: TRBV11-3
J gene: TRBJ2-3
CDR3 protein: CASSPTIPTGQYF

V gene: TRBV28
J gene: TRBJ2-2
CDR3 protein: CASRGWNTGELFF

V gene: TRBV10-3
J gene: TRBJ2-3
CDR3 protein: CAALGGAADTQYF

V gene: TRBV14
J gene: TRBJ2-1
CDR3 protein: CASSQAGGHNEQFF

V gene: TRBV10-3
J gene: TRBJ2-1
CDR3 protein: CAIGGLNNEQFF

V gene: TRBV28
J gene: TRBJ2-1
CDR3 protein: CASSLWGTSGNGQFF

V gene: TRBV6-1
J gene: TRBJ2-7
CDR3 protein: CASSRTSGDPYEQYF

V gene: TRBV2
J gene: TRBJ2-3
CDR3 protein: CASRDGTSGIVFTDTQYF

V gene: TRBV30
J gene: TRBJ1-6
CDR3 protein: CAWSEGQGNSPLHF

V gene: TRBV19
J gene: TRBJ1-2
CDR3 protein: CASSIDSGSGYTF

V gene: TRBV2
J gene: TRBJ2-7
CDR3 protein: CASSVRWAGDYEQYF

V gene: TRBV29-1
J gene: TRBJ2-4
CDR3 protein: CSVAQGAAKNIQYF

V gene: TRBV19
J gene: TRBJ2-1
CDR3 protein: CASSIRVELAGVGNEQFF

V gene: TRBV5-8
J gene: TRBJ2-3
CDR3 protein: CASSPWTGLRADTQYF

V gene: TRBV7-9
J gene: TRBJ1-2
CDR3 protein: CASSSQDFYYGGYTF

V gene: TRBV7-3
J gene: TRBJ2-1
CDR3 protein: CASSPSPDGGNEQFF

V gene: TRBV2
J gene: TRBJ1-3
CDR3 protein: CASSEGGYAGNTIYF

V gene: TRBV4-1
J gene: TRBJ2-3
CDR3 protein: CASSQQAGGVDTQYF